Each of the 20 T cell receptor beta chains below was sequenced from the same sample in a study of blood T cell repertoires in COVID-19 (dated by TCRdb to about 2020). Preparation of the library involved the immunoSEQ multiplex PCR assay. TCRdb retrieved this table from immuneACCESS and kept in-frame rearrangements only. Not all clones are present; in checked studies, unresolved V genes account for under half, and no reason is known for the remainder. Across this sample there are roughly 190,000 clones, with roughly nine tenths seen only once. About 1% of the sample goes to the ten largest clones. Material: peripheral blood. The receptors here all came from a man aged 25-45 years with acute or convalescent COVID-19.

A remark on this clone: Other DNA sequences within the sample encode an identical CDR3. The chain uses TRBV28 and TRBJ2-5; 9 bases match TRBD1. V gave up 8 bases and J gave up 5 bases; unmatched junction bases: 9. CDR3 size: 14 residues. Germline CDR1 MDHEN, CDR2 SYDVKM. The CDR3 here is CASAPGTGYETQYF. The CDR3 nucleotides are TGTGCCAGCGCTCCCGGGACAGGGTATGAGACCCAGTACTTC.

The chain carries TRBV4-1 and TRBJ1-2; tentatively, D is TRBD1 (6 bases). Germline V gene lookup returns CDR1 MGHRA and CDR2 YSYEKL. This CDR3 has 14 amino acids. The V and J ends lost 0 bases and 4 bases respectively, with 9 bases between them. Here the CDR3 DNA reads TGCGCCAGCAGCCAAGAGACCAGGGGCTATGGCTACACCTTC. It codes for CASSQETRGYGYTF.

The chain uses TRBV5-4 and TRBJ1-2, with D possibly being TRBD1 (6 bases). Germline values: CDR1 SGHNT, CDR2 YYREEE (reference sequence). V was cut by 5 bases and J by 3 bases, with 14 bases left in between. The CDR3 length is 14 residues. The CDR3 loop reads CASSLNRVDYGYTF. As DNA, the CDR3 is TGTGCCAGCAGTCTCAACAGGGTCGACTATGGCTACACCTTC. The full variable domain, with the rest looked up from reference TRBV5-4 and TRBJ1-2, is ETGVTQSPTHLIKTRGQQVTLRCSSQSGHNTVSWYQQALGQGPQFIFQYYREEENGRGNFPPRFSGLQFPNYSSELNVNALELDDSALYLCASSLNRVDYGYTFGSGTRLTVV.

The gene calls are TRBV9 and TRBJ2-3, with 12 bases lining up with TRBD2. V shed 4 bases and J 4 bases; nucleotides not matched to a gene: 7. The CDR3 has 16 amino acids. Per germline, CDR1 SGDLS and CDR2 YYNGEE. The DNA of the CDR3 is TGTGCCAGCAGCTCCGCTAGCGGGGGGGCCGCAGATACGCAGTATTTT. It encodes CASSSASGGAADTQYF.

The J gene is TRBJ2-3, the V gene TRBV28, with 8 bases fitting TRBD2. Germline V CDR1 and CDR2: MDHEN, SYDVKM. CDR3 size: 15 residues. Trimming cost V 6 bases and J 1 base; bases outside gene matches: 6. The CDR3 is CASREAGVGTDTQYF. The CDR3 DNA is TGTGCCAGCAGAGAAGCGGGAGTTGGCACAGATACGCAGTATTTT. Drawing the rest from reference TRBV28 and TRBJ2-3, the complete variable domain is DVKVTQSSRYLVKRTGEKVFLECVQDMDHENMFWYRQDPGLGLRLIYFSYDVKMKEKGDIPEGYSVSREKKERFSLILESASTNQTSMYLCASREAGVGTDTQYFGPGTRLTVL.

Concerning this clone: Other DNA sequences in the same sample also yield this CDR3. This chain links TRBV19 with TRBJ1-1; D uncertain. Trimming took off 5 bases at V and 1 base at J, with 8 bases between the two ends. The CDR3 spans 13 residues. Germline CDR1 LNHDA, CDR2 SQIVND (reference sequence). In DNA, the CDR3 is TGTGCCAGTAGTTGGTCCAGGAACACTGAAGCTTTCTTT. This encodes CASSWSRNTEAFF.

The chain couples TRBV6-5 to TRBJ2-7; the D gene is possibly TRBD2 (6 bases). In germline, CDR1 is MNHEY, CDR2 SVGAGI. CDR3 size: 14 residues. Trimming stripped 5 bases from V and 1 base from J, with 12 bases between. CDR3 coding DNA: TGTGCCAGCAGTAGGGTGGAGGGTTCCTACGAGCAGTACTTC. Translation gives CASSRVEGSYEQYF.

A few counts support this clone. The chain combines TRBV10-2 with TRBJ1-5; D gene uncertain. Germline V gene lookup returns CDR1 WSHSY and CDR2 SAAADI. The CDR3 runs to 18 residues. V lost 0 bases, J lost 3 bases, and 18 bases lay in between. The CDR3 is CASSESSTTRPINQPQHF. CDR3 DNA sequence: TGCGCCAGCAGTGAGTCGTCCACTACCCGCCCCATCAATCAGCCCCAGCATTTT.

The rearrangement links TRBV5-1 to TRBJ1-4, with a weak D call TRBD1 (5 bases). The V gene's germline CDR1 is SGHRS and CDR2 YFSETQ. The length of the CDR3 is 14 residues. V dropped 4 bases and J dropped 5 bases, with 12 bases sitting between them. DNA for the CDR3: TGCGCCAGCAGCGAGAGACAGTCGAATGAAAAACTGTTTTTT. Protein sequence: CASSERQSNEKLFF.

The chain employs TRBV28 and TRBJ1-2; D perhaps matches TRBD1 (6 bases). The germline V gene has CDR1 MDHEN and CDR2 SYDVKM. Trimming stripped 6 bases from V and 2 bases from J, with 16 bases between. The CDR3 has 15 residues. CDR3 residues: CASRPSTGTNYGYTF. As DNA, the CDR3 is TGTGCCAGCAGACCCTCCACAGGGACCAACTATGGCTACACCTTC.

Note on this clone: At one end, the junction sequence differs from germline, possibly due to a read error. The chain employs TRBV7-7 and TRBJ2-2, with 8 bases aligning to TRBD2. CDR3 length: 17 amino acids. Per germline, CDR1 SSHAT and CDR2 FNYEAQ (reference sequence). The CDR3 loop reads CASSTTPTRGALGELFF. In DNA form, the CDR3 reads TGTGCTAGCAGCACCACACCAACGCGGGGGGCCTTAGGGGAGCTGTTTTTT.

This chain links TRBV7-3 with TRBJ1-3; D uncertain. Germline CDR1 SGHTA, CDR2 FQGTGA. The CDR3 is 15 amino acids. Trimming left V 1 base short and J 7 bases short, with 14 bases between. CDR3 in DNA: TGTGCCAGCAGCTTAAAGCCCGGGGTCGGCAACACCATATATTTT. Its translation: CASSLKPGVGNTIYF.

The chain has TRBV14 and TRBJ1-1; no firm D call. Deletions cut 2 bases from V and 10 bases from J, with 14 bases between. This CDR3 spans 13 amino acids. In germline, CDR1 is SGHDN, CDR2 FVKESK. The CDR3 loop is CASSQITFSGAFF. CDR3 nucleotide sequence: TGTGCCAGCAGCCAAATTACCTTTTCCGGAGCTTTCTTT.

The chain uses TRBV5-1 and TRBJ1-2; weak D call: TRBD1 (6 bases). Trimming removed 4 bases from V and 1 base from J, with 11 bases in between. CDR1 SGHRS and CDR2 YFSETQ come from the germline V gene. The CDR3 covers 14 residues. The CDR3 loop is CASSADSNNYGYTF. As DNA, the CDR3 is TGCGCCAGCAGCGCGGACAGCAATAACTATGGCTACACCTTC.

As regards this clone: The sample contains more than one DNA sequence encoding this CDR3. The chain is built from TRBV5-1 and TRBJ2-2; TRBD1 matches 7 bases. The CDR3 runs to 15 residues. With 4 bases clipped from V and 2 bases from J, the junction kept 5 bases outside the gene matches. The germline V gene encodes CDR1 SGHRS and CDR2 YFSETQ. CDR3 residues: CASSPRTGNTGELFF. The CDR3 DNA follows: TGCGCCAGCAGCCCGAGGACAGGTAACACCGGGGAGCTGTTTTTT. The full variable domain, rest sourced from reference TRBV5-1 and TRBJ2-2, is KAGVTQTPRYLIKTRGQQVTLSCSPISGHRSVSWYQQTPGQGLQFLFEYFSETQRNKGNFPGRFSGRQFSNSRSEMNVSTLELGDSALYLCASSPRTGNTGELFFGEGSRLTVL.

V is TRBV9 and J is TRBJ1-2; D remains unclear. Trimming pared 3 bases from V and 3 bases from J, leaving 12 bases between. The CDR3 runs to 14 residues. CDR1 is SGDLS, CDR2 YYNGEE, per germline. DNA of the CDR3: TGTGCCAGCAGCGAACGGGTGCTTGACTATGGCTACACCTTC. Amino acids: CASSERVLDYGYTF.

The chain carries TRBV6-6 and TRBJ1-5, with D possibly TRBD1 on 6 matching bases. The CDR3 loop spans 18 amino acids. In germline, CDR1 is MNHNY, CDR2 SVGAGI (reference sequence). V dropped 5 bases and J dropped 9 bases, with 29 bases sitting between them. CDR3 sequence: CASSRQGREPNKSWPQHF. CDR3 coding DNA: TGTGCCAGCAGTCGGCAGGGGCGAGAACCGAACAAATCATGGCCCCAGCATTTT.

The chain joins TRBV9 to TRBJ2-6, with 8 bases that match TRBD1. Per the germline V gene, CDR1 is SGDLS and CDR2 is YYNGEE. The length of the CDR3 is 17 residues. Trimming cost V 4 bases and J 1 base; bases outside gene matches: 7. The CDR3 protein is CASSLDRDRSGANVLTF. CDR3 sequence (DNA): TGTGCCAGCAGCCTGGACAGGGACAGATCTGGGGCCAACGTCCTGACTTTC.

This chain connects TRBV7-3 to TRBJ2-1; 11 bases are a match to TRBD2. The V gene end was trimmed by 6 bases and the J gene end by 8 bases; junction bases not matched to a gene: 9. Germline V lookup: CDR1 SGHTA, CDR2 FQGTGA. CDR3 length: 15 residues. Here the CDR3 reads CASSQRLAGRYEQFF. The CDR3 DNA follows: TGTGCCAGCAGTCAAAGACTAGCGGGACGGTATGAGCAGTTCTTC.

The rearrangement links TRBV30 to TRBJ1-2; D uncertain. This CDR3 contains 13 residues. Germline-derived CDR1 and CDR2 are GTSNPN and SVGIG (reference sequence). The V end lost 4 bases, the J end lost 3 bases, and 12 bases lay between the germline ends. CDR3 DNA sequence: TGTGCCTGGAATTCAGCGGACCACTATGGCTACACCTTC. It encodes CAWNSADHYGYTF.